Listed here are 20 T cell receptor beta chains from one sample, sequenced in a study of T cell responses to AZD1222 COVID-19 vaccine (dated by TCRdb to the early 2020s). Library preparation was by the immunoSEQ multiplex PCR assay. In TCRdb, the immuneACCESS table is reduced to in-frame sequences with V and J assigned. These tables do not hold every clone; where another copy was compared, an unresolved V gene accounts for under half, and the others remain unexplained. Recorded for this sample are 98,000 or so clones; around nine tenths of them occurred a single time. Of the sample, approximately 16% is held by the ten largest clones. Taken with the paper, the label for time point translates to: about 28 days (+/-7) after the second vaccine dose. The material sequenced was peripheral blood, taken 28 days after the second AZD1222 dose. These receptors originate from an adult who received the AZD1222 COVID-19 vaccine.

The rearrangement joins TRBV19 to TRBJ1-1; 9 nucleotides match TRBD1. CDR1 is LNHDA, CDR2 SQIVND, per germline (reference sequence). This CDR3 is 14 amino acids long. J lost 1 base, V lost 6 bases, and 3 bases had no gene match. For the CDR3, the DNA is TGTGCCAGTAGCTCGGGACAGGGGAACACTGAAGCTTTCTTT. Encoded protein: CASSSGQGNTEAFF.

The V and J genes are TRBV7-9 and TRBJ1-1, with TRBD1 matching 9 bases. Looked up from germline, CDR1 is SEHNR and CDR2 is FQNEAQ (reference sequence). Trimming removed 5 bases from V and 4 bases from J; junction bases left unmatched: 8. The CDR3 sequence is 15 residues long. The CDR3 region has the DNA TGTGCCAGCAGCCACCGGGACAGGGAACGCACTGAAGCTTTCTTT. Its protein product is CASSHRDRERTEAFF.

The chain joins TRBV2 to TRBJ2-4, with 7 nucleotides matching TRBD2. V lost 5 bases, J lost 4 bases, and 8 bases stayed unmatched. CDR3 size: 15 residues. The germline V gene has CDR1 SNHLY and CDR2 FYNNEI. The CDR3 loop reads CASSPERGLKNIQYF. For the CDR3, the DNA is TGTGCCAGCAGTCCCGAACGGGGACTAAAAAACATTCAGTACTTC.

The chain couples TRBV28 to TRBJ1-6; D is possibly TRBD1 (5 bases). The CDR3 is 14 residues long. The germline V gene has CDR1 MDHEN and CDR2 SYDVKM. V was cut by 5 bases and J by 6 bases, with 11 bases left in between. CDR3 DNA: TGTGCCAGCAGTATCCGGGGCCTTAATTCACCCCTCCACTTT. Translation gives CASSIRGLNSPLHF.

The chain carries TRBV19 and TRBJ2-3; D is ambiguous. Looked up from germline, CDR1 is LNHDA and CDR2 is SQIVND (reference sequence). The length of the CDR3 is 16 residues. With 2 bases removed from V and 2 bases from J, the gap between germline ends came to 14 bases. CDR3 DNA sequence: TGTGCCAGTAGTATACAGTCCCTTCGTCCCACAGATACGCAGTATTTT. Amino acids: CASSIQSLRPTDTQYF.

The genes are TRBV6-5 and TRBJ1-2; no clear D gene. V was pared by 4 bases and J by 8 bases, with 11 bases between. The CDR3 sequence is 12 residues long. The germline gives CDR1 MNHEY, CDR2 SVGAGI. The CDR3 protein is CASSSRTIGYTF. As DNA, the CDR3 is TGTGCCAGCAGTTCCCGGACTATCGGCTACACCTTC.

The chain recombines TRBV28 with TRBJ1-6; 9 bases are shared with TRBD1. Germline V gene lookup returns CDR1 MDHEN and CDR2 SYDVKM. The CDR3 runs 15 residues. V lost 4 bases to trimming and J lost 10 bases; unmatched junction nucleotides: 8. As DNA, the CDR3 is TGTGCCAGCAGTTCGGACAGGGGAGCGGGGTCACCCCTCCACTTT. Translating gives CASSSDRGAGSPLHF.

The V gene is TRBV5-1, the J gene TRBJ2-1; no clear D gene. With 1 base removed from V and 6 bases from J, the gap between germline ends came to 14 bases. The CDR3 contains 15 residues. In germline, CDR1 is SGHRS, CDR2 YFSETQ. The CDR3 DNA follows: TGCGCCAGCAGCTTGTGGGCTTTGCGGCCCAATGAGCAGTTCTTC. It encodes CASSLWALRPNEQFF.

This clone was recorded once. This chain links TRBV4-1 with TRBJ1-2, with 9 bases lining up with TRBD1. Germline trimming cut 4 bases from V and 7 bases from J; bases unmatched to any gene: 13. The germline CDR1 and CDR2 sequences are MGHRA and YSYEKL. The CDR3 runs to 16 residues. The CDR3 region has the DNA TGCGCCAGCAGCCCGGGTGGGACAGGGATGTTTGTTGGCTACACCTTC. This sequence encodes CASSPGGTGMFVGYTF.

The CDR3 DNA is TGTGCCAGCAGCTTAGGAGGGACAGGGGACTATGGCTACACCTTC. It yields the protein CASSLGGTGDYGYTF. This chain uses TRBV11-2 with TRBJ1-2, with 10 bases matching TRBD1. V shed 1 base, J shed 3 bases, and the junction held 2 bases outside the gene matches. CDR3 length equals 15 residues. From germline, CDR1 is SGHAT and CDR2 FQNNGV. The full variable domain, completed using reference TRBV11-2 and TRBJ1-2, is EAGVAQSPRYKIIEKRQSVAFWCNPISGHATLYWYQQILGQGPKLLIQFQNNGVVDDSQLPKDRFSAERLKGVDSTLKIQPAKLEDSAVYLCASSLGGTGDYGYTFGSGTRLTVV.

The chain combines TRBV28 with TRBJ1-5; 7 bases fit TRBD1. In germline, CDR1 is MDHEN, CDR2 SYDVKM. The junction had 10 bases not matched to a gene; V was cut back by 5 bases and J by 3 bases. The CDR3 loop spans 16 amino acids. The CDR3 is CASSTGTDTHNQPQHF. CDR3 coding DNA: TGTGCCAGCAGTACCGGGACAGATACCCACAATCAGCCCCAGCATTTT.

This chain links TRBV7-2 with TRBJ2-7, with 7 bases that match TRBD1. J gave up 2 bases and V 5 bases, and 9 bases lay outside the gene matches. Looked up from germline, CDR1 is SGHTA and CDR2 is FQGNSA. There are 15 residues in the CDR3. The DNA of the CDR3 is TGTGCCAGCAGCCCGACGACAGGGTTGGCCTACGAGCAGTACTTC. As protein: CASSPTTGLAYEQYF.

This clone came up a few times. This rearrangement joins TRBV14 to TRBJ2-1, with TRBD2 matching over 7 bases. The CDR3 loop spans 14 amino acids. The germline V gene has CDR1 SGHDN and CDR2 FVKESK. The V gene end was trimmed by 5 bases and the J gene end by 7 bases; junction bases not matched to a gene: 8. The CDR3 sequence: CASSLAGGRNEQFF. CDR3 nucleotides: TGTGCCAGCAGCTTGGCCGGGGGGAGAAATGAGCAGTTCTTC.

CDR3 sequence: CASRPDNSGNTIYF. In nucleotides, the CDR3 is TGTGCCAGCAGGCCGGACAACTCTGGAAACACCATATATTTT. This chain joins TRBV6-5 and TRBJ1-3, with a possible D match to TRBD1 (5 bases). V was pared by 6 bases and J by 0 bases, with 9 bases between. Germline values: CDR1 MNHEY, CDR2 SVGAGI. The CDR3 extends over 14 amino acids.

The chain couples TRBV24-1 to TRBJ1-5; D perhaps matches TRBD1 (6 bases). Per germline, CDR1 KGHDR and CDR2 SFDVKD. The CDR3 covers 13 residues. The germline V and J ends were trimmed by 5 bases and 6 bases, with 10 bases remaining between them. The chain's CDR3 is CATSVGAGQPQHF. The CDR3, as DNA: TGTGCCACCAGTGTGGGGGCTGGTCAGCCCCAGCATTTT.

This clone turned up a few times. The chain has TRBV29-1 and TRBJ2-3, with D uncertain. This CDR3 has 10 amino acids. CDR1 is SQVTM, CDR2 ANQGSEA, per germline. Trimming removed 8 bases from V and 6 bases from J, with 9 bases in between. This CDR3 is CSIRTDTQYF. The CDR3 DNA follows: TGCAGCATCCGTACTGATACGCAGTATTTT.

The CDR3, as DNA: TGTGCCAGCAGTTACGCGGAGTTAAAATACGAGCAGTACTTC. This sequence encodes CASSYAELKYEQYF. V usage is TRBV6-5 and J usage is TRBJ2-7; D gene uncertain. There are 14 residues in the CDR3. Trimming stripped 2 bases from V and 4 bases from J, with 12 bases between. Germline CDR1 reads MNHEY; CDR2 reads SVGAGI.

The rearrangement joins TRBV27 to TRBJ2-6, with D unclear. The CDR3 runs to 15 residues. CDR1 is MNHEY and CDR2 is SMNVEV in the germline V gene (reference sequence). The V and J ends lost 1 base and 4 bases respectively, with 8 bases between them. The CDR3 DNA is TGTGCCAGCAGTTTATTAGGGTCCGGGGCCAACGTCCTGACTTTC. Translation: CASSLLGSGANVLTF.

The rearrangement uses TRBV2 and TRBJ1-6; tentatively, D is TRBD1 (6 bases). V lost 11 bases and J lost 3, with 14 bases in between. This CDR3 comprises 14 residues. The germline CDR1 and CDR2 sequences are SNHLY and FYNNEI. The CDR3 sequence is CAGEGGNYNSPLHF. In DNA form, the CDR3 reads TGTGCCGGAGAGGGGGGAAACTATAATTCACCCCTCCACTTT.

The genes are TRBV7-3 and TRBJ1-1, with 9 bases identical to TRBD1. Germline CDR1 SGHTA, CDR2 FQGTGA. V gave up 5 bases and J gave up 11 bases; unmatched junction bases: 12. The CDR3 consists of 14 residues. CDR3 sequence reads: CASSLGQGRGEAFF. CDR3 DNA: TGTGCCAGCAGCCTCGGACAGGGGAGGGGCGAGGCTTTCTTT.